This TCR beta chain derives from a study of T cell responses to AZD1222 COVID-19 vaccine. Study observations and caveats: Baseline serology detected seropositivity in only five or six AZD1222 recipients. Of spike-specific TCRs, nearly half reportedly target regions left unmutated in variants. The donor cohort was predominantly white British with a female majority, and clonal diversity may have been underestimated.

About this clone: Its antigen is not known.

Clones were sequenced by immunoSEQ multiplex PCR, and TCRdb holds only the in-frame ones, with some missing. The repertoire holds 150,000 to 180,000 clones, with roughly nine tenths as singletons. Germline V gene lookup returns CDR1 GTSNPN and CDR2 SVGIG (reference sequence). The CDR3 spans 15 residues. V gave up 2 bases and J gave up 3 bases, with 14 bases separating them. The starting material was peripheral blood, obtained 28 days after the second AZD1222 dose. The TCR sequence derives from an adult who received the AZD1222 COVID-19 vaccine. The chain joins TRBV30 to TRBJ1-3, with D hard to call. The CDR3, as DNA: TGTGCCTGGAGTCGAGGGCCCACTTATGGAAACACCATATATTTT. Its protein product is CAWSRGPTYGNTIYF.